This TCR beta chain was profiled in a study of cytomegalovirus exposure and HLA in healthy donors. Study-level points and caveats: Reportedly, cytomegalovirus status was diagnosed with high sensitivity and specificity. TCR beta V- and J-gene trimming, according to a later analysis, was linked to a missense DCLRE1C variant. In vitro confirmation showed three CMV-associated chains to be CMV antigen specific. In a later analysis, at a false discovery rate of 0.05, 15,000 to 20,000 TCR beta sequences were associated with HLA alleles.

Comment on this clone: Its target is not known.

CDR1 is SGHNT, CDR2 YYREEE, per germline (reference sequence). The CDR3 runs to 18 residues. V lost 4 bases to trimming and J lost 2 bases, with 23 bases between them. It was with 60 Vbeta and 13 Jbeta primers that the PCR ran. Measured with immunoSEQ multiplex PCR; TCRdb has only the in-frame clones, and not every one. The data show over 150,000 clones, 80% seen once. The rearrangement uses TRBV5-4 and TRBJ2-3; D perhaps matches TRBD2 (5 bases). The sample consisted of PBMCs. This TCR derives from a boy younger than 18 in good health and CMV-seronegative. The CDR3 reads CASSKRQLGRTHTDTQYF. Here the CDR3 DNA reads TGTGCCAGCAGCAAAAGACAACTAGGGCGCACCCACACAGATACGCAGTATTTT.